The 25 T cell receptor beta chains reported below all come from one sample, sequenced in a study of blood T cell repertoires in COVID-19. Only in-frame clones appear in the TCRdb table, and some are missing; sequencing was by immunoSEQ multiplex PCR. The sample gives a few hundred thousand clones, about 89% of which show up once; about 7.8% is in the top ten. The sequencing sample was made of peripheral blood. The receptors come from a woman aged 50 to 60 who had recovered from COVID-19.

V usage is TRBV25-1 and J usage is TRBJ2-5; D possibly corresponds to TRBD2 (5 bases). Germline-derived CDR1 and CDR2 are MGHDK and SYGVNS. The CDR3 consists of 13 residues. V was pared by 0 bases and J by 4 bases, with 6 bases between. CDR3 nucleotide sequence: TGTGCCAGCAGTGAATATGGAGGAGAGACCCAGTACTTC. It yields the protein CASSEYGGETQYF.

This clone is a singleton in its sample. This sequence joins TRBV19 and TRBJ1-2, with 7 bases identical to TRBD1. V shed 5 bases, J shed 8 bases, and the junction held 11 bases outside the gene matches. Germline assignment: CDR1 LNHDA and CDR2 SQIVND (reference sequence). This CDR3 comprises 14 residues. Written as DNA, the CDR3 is TGTGCCAGTAGTTCGAACGACAGGGTTACGGGCTACACCTTC. It specifies CASSSNDRVTGYTF.

The J gene is TRBJ2-7, the V gene TRBV19; TRBD1 might be the D (6 bases). Germline lookup yields CDR1 LNHDA and CDR2 SQIVND (reference sequence). The length of the CDR3 is 13 residues. Trimming stripped 2 bases from V and 6 bases from J, with 11 bases between. Here the CDR3 reads CASSISGAGEQYF. The CDR3 bases are TGTGCCAGTAGTATATCAGGGGCGGGCGAGCAGTACTTC.

This sequence joins TRBV6-2 or TRBV6-3 and TRBJ2-5; D not certain. The CDR3 sequence is 14 residues long. Germline values: CDR1 MNHEY, CDR2 SVGEGT. V was trimmed by 6 bases and J by 4 bases, leaving 15 bases between them. This chain's CDR3 is CASSLLRSGETQYF. The CDR3 region has the DNA TGTGCCAGCAGCCTGTTGAGGTCCGGAGAGACCCAGTACTTC.

J is TRBJ1-1 and V is TRBV2; D is possibly TRBD1 (5 bases). CDR1 is SNHLY, CDR2 FYNNEI, per germline. The CDR3 is 13 amino acids. V was pared by 5 bases and J by 4 bases, with 11 bases between. The CDR3 region is CASSTPGGTEAFF. The CDR3 region has the DNA TGTGCCAGCAGTACCCCGGGGGGCACTGAAGCTTTCTTT. Filled out from reference TRBV2 and TRBJ1-1, the complete variable domain reads EPEVTQTPSHQVTQMGQEVILRCVPISNHLYFYWYRQILGQKVEFLVSFYNNEISEKSEIFDDQFSVERPDGSNFTLKIRSTKLEDSAMYFCASSTPGGTEAFFGQGTRLTVV.

V and J are TRBV6-2 or TRBV6-3 and TRBJ1-1; D gene uncertain. V was cut by 4 bases and J by 2 bases, with 8 bases left in between. Germline-derived CDR1 and CDR2 are MNHEY and SVGEGT. The CDR3 runs to 13 residues. This chain's CDR3 is CASSFNRNTEAFF. The DNA of the CDR3 is TGTGCCAGCAGTTTCAACAGAAACACTGAAGCTTTCTTT.

The chain is built from TRBV3-1 (or the pseudogene TRBV3-2) and TRBJ2-7; the D gene is possibly TRBD1 (6 bases). Germline CDR1 is LGHDT and CDR2 is YNNKEL (reference sequence). There are 14 residues in the CDR3. V was clipped by 3 bases and J by 2 bases, with 11 bases between them. CDR3 nucleotide sequence: TGTGCCAGCAGCCACCTACAGGGAACCTACGAGCAGTACTTC. It translates to CASSHLQGTYEQYF.

V usage is TRBV28 and J usage is TRBJ1-2, with unresolved D. V gave up 6 bases and J gave up 4 bases, with 24 bases separating them. Germline assignment: CDR1 MDHEN and CDR2 SYDVKM. CDR3 length: 17 amino acids. CDR3 bases: TGTGCCAGCAGCGAAGGGAGAGGCAAATTGTCTCCCTATGGCTACACCTTC. Its translation: CASSEGRGKLSPYGYTF.

This chain joins TRBV25-1 and TRBJ2-7; TRBD1 agrees at 10 bases. This CDR3 is built from 15 residues. The junction had 11 bases not matched to a gene; V was cut back by 6 bases and J by 6 bases. Germline loops: CDR1 MGHDK, CDR2 SYGVNS. This CDR3 is CASRAKPGQGPEQYF. The CDR3 DNA is TGTGCCAGCAGGGCAAAGCCGGGACAGGGGCCCGAGCAGTACTTC.

This clone was seen once. V usage is TRBV3-1 (or the pseudogene TRBV3-2) and J usage is TRBJ1-2; 7 positions agree with TRBD1. The junction had 5 bases not matched to a gene; V was cut back by 2 bases and J by 8 bases. This CDR3 spans 13 amino acids. Germline V CDR1 and CDR2: LGHDT, YNNKEL (reference sequence). Here the CDR3 reads CASSQMRGLGYTF. In DNA, the CDR3 is TGTGCCAGCAGCCAAATGAGGGGGCTGGGCTACACCTTC.

The gene calls are TRBV6-2 or TRBV6-3 and TRBJ1-2; tentatively, D is TRBD1 (5 bases). This CDR3 spans 17 amino acids. V shed 6 bases and J shed 3 bases, with 23 bases lying between them. Germline lookup yields CDR1 MNHEY and CDR2 SVGEGT. The chain's CDR3 is CASSHIKLQAWDYGYTF. The CDR3 DNA follows: TGTGCCAGCAGCCACATTAAATTACAGGCTTGGGACTATGGCTACACCTTC.

The sample holds one count of this clone. J is TRBJ2-3 and V is TRBV7-2; 7 positions match TRBD2. V lost 2 bases and J lost 0; bases outside the gene matches: 5. This CDR3 spans 16 amino acids. The germline CDR1 and CDR2 sequences are SGHTA and FQGNSA. For the CDR3, the DNA is TGTGCCAGCAGCTTAAGGGCGGGGGATAGCACAGATACGCAGTATTTT. This codes for CASSLRAGDSTDTQYF.

This chain joins TRBV9 and TRBJ2-1; D possibly corresponds to TRBD2 (5 bases). Germline V CDR1 and CDR2: SGDLS, YYNGEE. The CDR3 loop spans 13 amino acids. V was shortened by 3 bases and J by 2 bases, with 6 bases between the two germline ends. The chain's CDR3 is CASSAGTYNEQFF. The CDR3 nucleotides are TGTGCCAGCAGCGCCGGGACCTACAATGAGCAGTTCTTC.

The sample holds a few counts of this clone. V usage is TRBV27 and J usage is TRBJ2-3; no reliable D call. Germline V gene sequence: CDR1 MNHEY, CDR2 SMNVEV (reference sequence). The CDR3 totals 16 residues. V lost 0 bases and J lost 0, with 10 bases in between. The CDR3 DNA reads as TGTGCCAGCAGTTTATCGGGCAGCTATAGCACAGATACGCAGTATTTT. Residues: CASSLSGSYSTDTQYF.

The chain carries TRBV7-3 and TRBJ2-2, with 7 bases identical to TRBD2. Germline-derived CDR1 and CDR2 are SGHTA and FQGTGA. This CDR3 has 14 residues. Unmatched junction bases numbered 1, after V lost 3 bases and J lost 3 bases. The CDR3 protein is CASSFAGDTGELFF. In nucleotides, the CDR3 is TGTGCCAGCAGCTTTGCGGGGGACACCGGGGAGCTGTTTTTT.

The chain is built from TRBV19 and TRBJ1-5; D unresolved. The CDR3 extends over 17 amino acids. V was cut by 5 bases and J by 7 bases, with 24 bases left in between. Germline V CDR1 and CDR2: LNHDA, SQIVND (reference sequence). CDR3 residues: CASSPRWNNSPGQPQHF. The CDR3 DNA reads as TGTGCCAGTAGTCCCCGATGGAACAACTCTCCCGGGCAGCCCCAGCATTTT. The whole variable domain, remainder taken from reference TRBV19 and TRBJ1-5, is DGGITQSPKYLFRKEGQNVTLSCEQNLNHDAMYWYRQDPGQGLRLIYYSQIVNDFQKGDIAEGYSVSREKKESFPLTVTSAQKNPTAFYLCASSPRWNNSPGQPQHFGDGTRLSIL.

The J gene is TRBJ1-5, the V gene TRBV27; D call uncertain. The CDR3 contains 13 residues. CDR1 and CDR2 (germline): MNHEY, SMNVEV (reference sequence). The V end lost 0 bases, the J end lost 5 bases, and 5 bases lay between the germline ends. CDR3 residues: CASSLSLDQPQHF. CDR3 nucleotides: TGTGCCAGCAGTTTATCGCTAGATCAGCCCCAGCATTTT.

This clone occurred once. The rearrangement links TRBV2 to TRBJ2-3; D gene ambiguous. CDR1 is SNHLY, CDR2 FYNNEI, per germline. Deletions cut 7 bases from V and 4 bases from J, with 15 bases between. The CDR3 runs 14 residues. The CDR3 DNA reads as TGTGCCAGCACCCAGGTCGATGGGTCAGATACGCAGTATTTT. Protein product: CASTQVDGSDTQYF.

The chain combines TRBV18 with TRBJ1-4; tentatively, D is TRBD1 (6 bases). The CDR3 consists of 15 residues. Per germline, CDR1 KGHSH and CDR2 LQKENI. V was cut by 2 bases and J by 4 bases, with 11 bases left in between. The CDR3 region is CASSPTGRRNEKLFF. The DNA for the CDR3 is TGTGCCAGCTCACCAACAGGGCGGCGTAATGAAAAACTGTTTTTT.

The rearrangement uses TRBV7-9 and TRBJ1-6; 7 nucleotides match TRBD1. Per the germline V gene, CDR1 is SEHNR and CDR2 is FQNEAQ (reference sequence). V dropped 1 base and J dropped 7; count of bases not matched to a gene: 4. The CDR3 runs to 15 residues. In nucleotides, the CDR3 is TGTGCCAGCAGCTTAGTGGGACAGCTAAATTCACCCCTCCACTTT. Its translation is CASSLVGQLNSPLHF.

The chain employs TRBV11-2 and TRBJ2-3; TRBD1 aligns across 7 bases. The germline V gene has CDR1 SGHAT and CDR2 FQNNGV. CDR3 length equals 17 residues. V trimming: 5 bases; J trimming: 2 bases; junction bases outside the gene matches: 13. CDR3 DNA: TGTGCCAGCAGCCCCTGGCCTGGGGACAGCTTCACAGATACGCAGTATTTT. Translated, it gives CASSPWPGDSFTDTQYF.

The rearrangement joins TRBV10-3 to TRBJ2-5; D not certain. V lost 3 bases, J lost 5 bases, and 4 bases lay in between. The CDR3 runs 11 residues. Germline values: CDR1 ENHRY, CDR2 SYGVKD. CDR3 sequence reads: CAISDLETQYF. The CDR3 DNA reads as TGTGCCATCAGTGATCTGGAGACCCAGTACTTC.

The rearrangement links TRBV28 to TRBJ1-3; D possibly corresponds to TRBD1 (6 bases). The CDR3 consists of 15 residues. CDR1 is MDHEN, CDR2 SYDVKM, per germline. V shed 6 bases and J shed 4 bases, with 16 bases lying between them. The CDR3 DNA reads as TGTGCCAGCAGACCGTCTCAGGGGTGGGGAAACACCATATATTTT. Translating gives CASRPSQGWGNTIYF.

The chain employs TRBV7-2 and TRBJ1-5; D is possibly TRBD1 (5 bases). With 1 base removed from V and 7 bases from J, the gap between germline ends came to 14 bases. This CDR3 contains 15 residues. Germline V gives CDR1 SGHTA, CDR2 FQGNSA. In nucleotides, the CDR3 is TGTGCCAGCAGCTTAGAGGTGCAGGGTTACCAGCCCCAGCATTTT. It specifies CASSLEVQGYQPQHF.

The chain employs TRBV2 and TRBJ1-5, with unresolved D. CDR1 and CDR2 from the germline V gene are SNHLY and FYNNEI. V dropped 2 bases and J dropped 2 bases, with 10 bases sitting between them. This CDR3 is built from 15 residues. This CDR3 reads CASSERWGGNQPQHF. The CDR3 bases are TGTGCCAGCAGTGAAAGGTGGGGAGGCAATCAGCCCCAGCATTTT.